Given below is one TCR beta chain in context. The table came from immunoSEQ multiplex PCR; TCRdb's copy has only in-frame clones and leaves some out. The sample consists of about 770,000 clones, around 70% of them appearing once. These data are taken from a study of shared clonotypes between healthy human individuals. The source of this sequence is a woman between 25 and 40 years old in good health. Sample: memory CD4+ T cells sorted from blood. The subset here: CD45RA-negative fraction.

The CDR3 nucleotides read TGTGCCAGCAGCCCAGGGGAGAGCACTGAAGCTTTCTTT. This translates into CASSPGESTEAFF. The chain joins TRBV6-6 to TRBJ1-1; D may be TRBD1 (6 bases). This CDR3 contains 13 residues. Per germline, CDR1 MNHNY and CDR2 SVGAGI (reference sequence). The V and J ends lost 6 bases and 4 bases respectively, with 12 bases between them.